These 2 T cell receptor beta chains were sequenced from one sample in a study of graft-versus-host responses after intestinal transplantation. TCRdb keeps only in-frame clones here, not all; method: immunoSEQ multiplex PCR. The sample records roughly 28,000 clones, 70% to 90% being singletons. Sequences were derived from PBMCs, sampled nearly 470 days after intestinal transplantation. These receptors all come from a human patient who received an intestinal transplant, so some T cells may come from the graft donor.

This chain uses TRBV7-2 with TRBJ1-2; perhaps TRBD1 as D (5 bases). The CDR3 contains 14 residues. Deletions cut 5 bases from V and 4 bases from J, with 14 bases between. The germline CDR1 and CDR2 sequences are SGHTA and FQGNSA. CDR3 in amino acids: CASSPKWGSYGYTF. The CDR3 DNA follows: TGTGCCAGCAGCCCCAAGTGGGGGAGCTATGGCTACACCTTC.

The V call is TRBV19, the J call TRBJ2-1, with D perhaps matching TRBD1 (6 bases). The germline CDR1 and CDR2 sequences are LNHDA and SQIVND (reference sequence). V lost 7 bases, J lost 2 bases, and 12 bases lay in between. This CDR3 region has 14 residues. CDR3 residues: CASTTGTPYNEQFF. CDR3 coding DNA: TGTGCCAGTACCACCGGGACACCCTACAATGAGCAGTTCTTC.